Following are 9 T cell receptor beta chains from one sample sequenced in a study of blood T cell repertoires in COVID-19. Repertoires were generated with immunoSEQ multiplex PCR, while TCRdb's copy carries only in-frame clones and drops some. The sample yields hundreds of thousands of clones, 75% to 85% seen once. What was sequenced was peripheral blood. All receptors come from an elderly woman with COVID-19, enrolled during active disease.

The V gene is TRBV4-2, the J gene TRBJ1-5; unclear D gene. The V end lost 0 bases, the J end lost 4 bases, and 19 bases lay between the germline ends. The germline V gene encodes CDR1 LGHNA and CDR2 YNFKEQ. This CDR3 spans 18 amino acids. The CDR3 is CASSQDLHGEGINQPQHF. The CDR3, as DNA: TGTGCCAGCAGCCAAGATTTGCATGGGGAGGGAATAAATCAGCCCCAGCATTTT.

The V and J genes are TRBV2 and TRBJ2-7; D is undetermined. V was pared by 7 bases and J by 3 bases, with 13 bases between. The CDR3 extends over 13 amino acids. The V gene's germline CDR1 is SNHLY and CDR2 FYNNEI. CDR3 DNA: TGTGCCAGCACGAGTGGTAACGGCTACGAGCAGTACTTC. Translated, it gives CASTSGNGYEQYF. The whole variable domain, filled in from reference TRBV2 and TRBJ2-7, reads EPEVTQTPSHQVTQMGQEVILRCVPISNHLYFYWYRQILGQKVEFLVSFYNNEISEKSEIFDDQFSVERPDGSNFTLKIRSTKLEDSAMYFCASTSGNGYEQYFGPGTRLTVT.

The V call is TRBV30, the J call TRBJ1-1; D gene ambiguous. CDR1 is GTSNPN and CDR2 is SVGIG in the germline V gene (reference sequence). The CDR3 has 12 amino acids. V shed 3 bases and J shed 7 bases, with 12 bases lying between them. CDR3 in amino acids: CAWSPSPFEAFF. The CDR3 bases are TGTGCCTGGAGCCCCTCCCCCTTTGAAGCTTTCTTT.

V is TRBV5-6 and J is TRBJ2-5, with a weak D call TRBD2 (6 bases). The CDR3 totals 15 residues. The germline gives CDR1 SGHDT, CDR2 YYEEEE. The germline V and J ends were trimmed by 3 bases and 7 bases, with 19 bases remaining between them. For the CDR3, the DNA is TGTGCCAGCAGCTATGCCGGGACTCAGGGTGGGACCCAGTACTTC. Amino acid sequence: CASSYAGTQGGTQYF. Filled out from reference TRBV5-6 and TRBJ2-5, the complete variable domain reads DAGVTQSPTHLIKTRGQQVTLRCSPKSGHDTVSWYQQALGQGPQFIFQYYEEEERQRGNFPDRFSGHQFPNYSSELNVNALLLGDSALYLCASSYAGTQGGTQYFGPGTRLLVL.

This chain links TRBV28 with TRBJ2-7; no definite D call. The germline gives CDR1 MDHEN, CDR2 SYDVKM. This CDR3 contains 13 residues. V lost 10 bases and J 2 bases, leaving 15 bases between the germline ends. The CDR3 nucleotides are TGTGCCACCAGGATAAATAGCCCCTACGAGCAGTACTTC. Translated, it gives CATRINSPYEQYF. Full variable domain (missing parts from reference TRBV28 and TRBJ2-7): DVKVTQSSRYLVKRTGEKVFLECVQDMDHENMFWYRQDPGLGLRLIYFSYDVKMKEKGDIPEGYSVSREKKERFSLILESASTNQTSMYLCATRINSPYEQYFGPGTRLTVT.

This clone was recorded only once. Other DNA sequences from this sample encode an identical CDR3 as well. This chain links TRBV18 with TRBJ1-1; possibly TRBD1 for D (5 bases). CDR1 and CDR2 from the germline V gene are KGHSH and LQKENI. V shed 3 bases and J shed 0 bases, with 8 bases lying between them. CDR3 length: 14 residues. The CDR3 coding sequence is TGTGCCAGCTCACCTGACAGAATGAACACTGAAGCTTTCTTT. Translation gives CASSPDRMNTEAFF.

CDR3 residues: CASSEGGTGRQPQHF. CDR3 coding DNA: TGTGCCAGCAGTGAAGGAGGGACCGGGAGGCAGCCCCAGCATTTT. The chain employs TRBV6-1 and TRBJ1-5; a possible D gene is TRBD1 (5 bases). The CDR3 runs to 15 residues. The germline CDR1 and CDR2 sequences are MNHNS and SASEGT. Between the trimmed V and J ends, which lost 1 base and 7 bases, there was a span of 14 bases.

The chain has TRBV6-6 and TRBJ2-2; tentative D call: TRBD2 (5 bases). Between the trimmed V and J ends, which lost 4 bases and 4 bases, there was a span of 10 bases. Germline values: CDR1 MNHNY, CDR2 SVGAGI (reference sequence). This CDR3 contains 14 residues. The CDR3 DNA sequence: TGTGCCAGCAGTTTCGGCGGAGGCACCGGGGAGCTGTTTTTT. Amino acids: CASSFGGGTGELFF.

This chain joins TRBV4-1 and TRBJ2-5; 7 bases fit TRBD1. This CDR3 is built from 15 residues. CDR1 MGHRA and CDR2 YSYEKL come from the germline V gene. The V and J ends lost 8 bases and 5 bases, in that order; junction bases with no gene match: 14. CDR3 in DNA: TGCGCCAGCTCGGGCGGACAGGTCGGTTCCGAGACCCAGTACTTC. Translating it yields CASSGGQVGSETQYF.